This TCR beta chain was recovered during a study of OX40 agonist ivuxolimab in advanced cancers. Generated by immunoSEQ multiplex PCR, the TCRdb table keeps only in-frame clones and is missing some. The data contain about 3,400 clones, around 67% of them singletons. Germline V CDR1 and CDR2: MNHNS, SASEGT. The CDR3 runs 16 residues. V lost 1 base and J lost 7; bases outside the gene matches: 7. The clonotype originates from an adult with an advanced solid tumor such as melanoma, head and neck, liver or kidney cancer. Sequencing used CD4+ or CD8+ T cells sorted from blood, obtained in a trial of the OX40 agonist ivuxolimab. The rearrangement uses TRBV6-1 and TRBJ2-2, with 9 bases lining up with TRBD1. This CDR3 is CASSEGLGQGGGELFF. The CDR3 DNA reads TGTGCCAGCAGTGAAGGTTTGGGACAGGGTGGCGGGGAGCTGTTTTTT.